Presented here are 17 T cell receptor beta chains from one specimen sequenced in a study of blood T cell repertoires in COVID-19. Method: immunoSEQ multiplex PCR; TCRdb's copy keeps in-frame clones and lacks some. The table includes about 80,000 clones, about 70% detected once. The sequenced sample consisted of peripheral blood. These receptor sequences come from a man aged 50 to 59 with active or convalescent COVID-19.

The CDR3, as DNA: TGCGCCAGCAGCCAAGAAGGCACTAGCGACAACGAGCAGTACTTC. This encodes CASSQEGTSDNEQYF. The chain recombines TRBV4-3 with TRBJ2-7, with 7 nucleotides matching TRBD2. The length of the CDR3 is 15 residues. CDR1 is LGHNA and CDR2 is YSLEER in the germline V gene. V dropped 0 bases and J dropped 5; count of bases not matched to a gene: 7.

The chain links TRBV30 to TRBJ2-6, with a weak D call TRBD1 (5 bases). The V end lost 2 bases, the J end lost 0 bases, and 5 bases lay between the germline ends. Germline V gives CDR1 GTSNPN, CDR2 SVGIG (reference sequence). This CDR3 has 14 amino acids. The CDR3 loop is CAWSRGSGANVLTF. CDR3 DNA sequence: TGTGCCTGGAGTAGGGGCTCTGGGGCCAACGTCCTGACTTTC.

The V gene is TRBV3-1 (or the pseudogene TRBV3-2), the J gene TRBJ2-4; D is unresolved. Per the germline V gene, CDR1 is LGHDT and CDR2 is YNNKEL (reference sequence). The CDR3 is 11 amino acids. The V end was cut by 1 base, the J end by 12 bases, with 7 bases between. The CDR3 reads CASSQGPYQYF. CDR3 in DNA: TGTGCCAGCAGCCAAGGTCCCTATCAGTACTTC.

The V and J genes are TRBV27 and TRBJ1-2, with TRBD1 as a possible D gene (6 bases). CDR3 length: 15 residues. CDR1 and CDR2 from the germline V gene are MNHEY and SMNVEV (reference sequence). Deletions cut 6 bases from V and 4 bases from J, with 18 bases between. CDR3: CASRRQAPPFYGYTF. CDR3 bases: TGTGCCAGCAGAAGACAGGCGCCTCCTTTCTATGGCTACACCTTC.

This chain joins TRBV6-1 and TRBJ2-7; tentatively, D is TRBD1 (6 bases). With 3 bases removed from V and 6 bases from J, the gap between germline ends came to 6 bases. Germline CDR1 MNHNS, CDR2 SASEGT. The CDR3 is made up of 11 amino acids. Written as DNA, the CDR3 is TGTGCCAGCAGTGACAGGGGCGAGCAGTACTTC. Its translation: CASSDRGEQYF.

The CDR3 loop is CASSLWGLYEQYF. Here the CDR3 DNA reads TGTGCCAGCAGCTTATGGGGACTCTACGAGCAGTACTTC. V gene TRBV7-2 combines with J gene TRBJ2-7; weak D call: TRBD2 (6 bases). Trimming cost V 2 bases and J 3 bases, with 8 bases left between them. This CDR3 is 13 amino acids long. Germline V gene sequence: CDR1 SGHTA, CDR2 FQGNSA.

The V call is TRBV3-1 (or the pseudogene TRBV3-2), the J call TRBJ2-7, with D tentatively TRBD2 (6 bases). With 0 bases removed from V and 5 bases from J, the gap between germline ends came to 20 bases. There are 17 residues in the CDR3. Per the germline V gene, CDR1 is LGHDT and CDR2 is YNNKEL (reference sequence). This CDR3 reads CASSQDGRGVPGDEQYF. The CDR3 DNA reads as TGTGCCAGCAGCCAAGATGGCCGGGGAGTGCCGGGGGACGAGCAGTACTTC.

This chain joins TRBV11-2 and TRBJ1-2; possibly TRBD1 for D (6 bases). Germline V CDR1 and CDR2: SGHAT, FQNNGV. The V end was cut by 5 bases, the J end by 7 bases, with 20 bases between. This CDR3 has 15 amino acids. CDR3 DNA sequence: TGTGCCAGCAGCCGGCTTGGGGGCGCGTATGGTGGCTACACCTTC. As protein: CASSRLGGAYGGYTF.

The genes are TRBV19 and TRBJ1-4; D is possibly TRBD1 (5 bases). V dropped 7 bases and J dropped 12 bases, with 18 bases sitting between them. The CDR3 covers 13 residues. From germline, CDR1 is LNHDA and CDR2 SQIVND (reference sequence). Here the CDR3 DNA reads TGTGCCAGTACCGAGACAGCGGGGAGGGAACTGTTTTTT. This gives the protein CASTETAGRELFF.

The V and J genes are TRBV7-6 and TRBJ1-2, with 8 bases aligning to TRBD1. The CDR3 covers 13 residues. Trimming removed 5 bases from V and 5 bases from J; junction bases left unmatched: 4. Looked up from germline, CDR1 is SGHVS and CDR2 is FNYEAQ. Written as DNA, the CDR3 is TGTGCCAGCAGCCACACAGGGGGGTATGGCTACACCTTC. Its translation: CASSHTGGYGYTF.

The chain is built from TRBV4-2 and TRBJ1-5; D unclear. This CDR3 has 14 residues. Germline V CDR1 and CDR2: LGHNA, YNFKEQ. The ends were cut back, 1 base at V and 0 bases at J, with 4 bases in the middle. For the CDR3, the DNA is TGTGCCAGCAGCCAAGGCTATAGCAATCAGCCCCAGCATTTT. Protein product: CASSQGYSNQPQHF.

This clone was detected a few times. The CDR3 region is CASSVGSLRNSPLHF. CDR3 nucleotide sequence: TGTGCCAGCAGCGTAGGAAGTCTCCGGAATTCACCCCTCCACTTT. This chain joins TRBV9 and TRBJ1-6; no clear D. The V end lost 0 bases, the J end lost 7 bases, and 11 bases lay between the germline ends. The CDR3 is made up of 15 amino acids. Germline V lookup: CDR1 SGDLS, CDR2 YYNGEE.

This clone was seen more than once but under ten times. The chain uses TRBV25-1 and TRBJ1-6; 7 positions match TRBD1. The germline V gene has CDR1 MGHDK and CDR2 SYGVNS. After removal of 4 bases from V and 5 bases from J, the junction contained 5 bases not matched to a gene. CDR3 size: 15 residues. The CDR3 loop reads CASSAGDRDNSPLHF. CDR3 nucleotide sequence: TGTGCCAGCAGTGCGGGGGACAGAGATAATTCACCCCTCCACTTT.

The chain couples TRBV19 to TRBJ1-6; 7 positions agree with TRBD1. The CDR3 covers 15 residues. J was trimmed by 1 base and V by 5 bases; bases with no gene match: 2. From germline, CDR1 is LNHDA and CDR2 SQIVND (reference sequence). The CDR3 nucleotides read TGTGCCAGTAGTTTGGACAGGTCCTATAATTCACCCCTCCACTTT. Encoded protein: CASSLDRSYNSPLHF.

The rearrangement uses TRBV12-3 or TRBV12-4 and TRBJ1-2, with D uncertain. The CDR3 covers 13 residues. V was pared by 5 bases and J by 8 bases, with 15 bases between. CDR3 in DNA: TGTGCCAGCAGTCCTCGAAGTTCTAGAGGCTACACCTTC. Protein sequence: CASSPRSSRGYTF.

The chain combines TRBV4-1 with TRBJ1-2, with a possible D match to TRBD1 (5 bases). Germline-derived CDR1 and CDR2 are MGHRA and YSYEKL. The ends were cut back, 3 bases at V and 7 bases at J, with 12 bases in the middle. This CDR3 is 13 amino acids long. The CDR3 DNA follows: TGCGCCAGCAGCCACCCTGACAGTTTTGGCTACACCTTC. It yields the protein CASSHPDSFGYTF.

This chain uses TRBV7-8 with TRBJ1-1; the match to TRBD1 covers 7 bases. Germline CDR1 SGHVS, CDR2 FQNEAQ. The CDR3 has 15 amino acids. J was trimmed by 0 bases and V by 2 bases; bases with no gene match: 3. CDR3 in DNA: TGTGCCAGCAGCTTATGGGGGACAGTGAACACTGAAGCTTTCTTT. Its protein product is CASSLWGTVNTEAFF. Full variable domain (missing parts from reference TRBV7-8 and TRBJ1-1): GAGVSQSPRYKVAKRGQDVALRCDPISGHVSLFWYQQALGQGPEFLTYFQNEAQLDKSGLPSDRFFAERPEGSVSTLKIQRTQQEDSAVYLCASSLWGTVNTEAFFGQGTRLTVV.